A single sample is the source of the 11 T cell receptor beta chains below, sequenced in a study of blood T cell repertoires in COVID-19. Assay: immunoSEQ multiplex PCR; the TCRdb copy retains only in-frame clones and omits some. Here the sample spans some 180,000 clones, 70% to 90% being singletons. Material for sequencing was peripheral blood. These receptors all come from a man aged 50 to 59 with COVID-19, enrolled during active disease.

In DNA, the CDR3 is TGTGCCAGCAGCCCCGGACAGGGGGGCGGGGAGCTGTTTTTT. It specifies CASSPGQGGGELFF. The chain is built from TRBV9 and TRBJ2-2; 10 bases agree with TRBD1. The CDR3 is 14 amino acids. Losses at the gene ends were 4 bases for V and 7 bases for J; bases not matched to a gene: 4. The V gene's germline CDR1 is SGDLS and CDR2 YYNGEE. The whole variable domain, filled in from reference TRBV9 and TRBJ2-2, reads DSGVTQTPKHLITATGQRVTLRCSPRSGDLSVYWYQQSLDQGLQFLIQYYNGEERAKGNILERFSAQQFPDLHSELNLSSLELGDSALYFCASSPGQGGGELFFGEGSRLTVL.

This clone was counted a single time. The CDR3 nucleotides are TGTGCCTGGAGTAATACCGGGACAGGGGCCTACGAGCAGTACTTC. Its protein product is CAWSNTGTGAYEQYF. The rearrangement uses TRBV30 and TRBJ2-7; 10 nucleotides agree with TRBD1. CDR1 and CDR2 from the germline V gene are GTSNPN and SVGIG (reference sequence). The J segment lost 2 bases and the V segment lost 2 bases, leaving 6 bases of the junction unmatched. The CDR3 runs 15 residues.

This clone was seen a handful of times. V gene TRBV7-3 combines with J gene TRBJ2-3; 8 positions agree with TRBD2. The J segment lost 4 bases and the V segment lost 1 base, leaving 10 bases of the junction unmatched. The CDR3 is 17 residues long. Germline V gene data show CDR1 as SGHTA and CDR2 as FQGTGA. The CDR3 sequence is CASSLSPSSGGADTQYF. DNA for the CDR3: TGTGCCAGCAGCTTAAGCCCCTCAAGCGGGGGAGCAGATACGCAGTATTTT.

This chain joins TRBV4-1 and TRBJ2-1, with 7 bases lining up with TRBD2. Germline V gives CDR1 MGHRA, CDR2 YSYEKL. The V segment lost 1 base and the J segment 7 bases; nucleotides outside the gene matches: 10. The CDR3 runs to 16 residues. Written as DNA, the CDR3 is TGCGCCAGCAGCCAAGTTGGAGGTGTGGGGGGGAATGAGCAGTTCTTC. It codes for CASSQVGGVGGNEQFF.

This clone appeared a few times. This rearrangement joins TRBV29-1 to TRBJ2-4; TRBD1 might be the D (7 bases). The CDR3 has 12 amino acids. From germline, CDR1 is SQVTM and CDR2 ANQGSEA. Trimming took 7 bases from V and 6 from J, leaving 13 bases between them. The CDR3 reads CSACQGGNIQYF. The CDR3 DNA follows: TGCAGCGCCTGTCAGGGGGGAAACATTCAGTACTTC.

The chain combines TRBV7-2 with TRBJ2-1, with 9 nucleotides matching TRBD2. Trimming cost V 1 base and J 6 bases; bases outside gene matches: 10. Germline CDR1 SGHTA, CDR2 FQGNSA. The CDR3 contains 17 residues. This CDR3 is CASSLDPRVAGANEQFF. The CDR3 DNA reads as TGTGCCAGCAGCTTAGACCCCCGGGTAGCGGGGGCCAATGAGCAGTTCTTC.

J is TRBJ2-7 and V is TRBV19, with TRBD2 matching over 15 bases. V dropped 5 bases and J dropped 5; count of bases not matched to a gene: 4. Germline V gene sequence: CDR1 LNHDA, CDR2 SQIVND (reference sequence). The CDR3 spans 15 residues. CDR3 region: CASSFRTSGRDEQYF. In DNA form, the CDR3 reads TGTGCCAGTAGTTTCCGGACTAGCGGGAGGGACGAGCAGTACTTC.

This chain connects TRBV19 to TRBJ2-7; D possibly corresponds to TRBD2 (7 bases). The CDR3 sequence is 15 residues long. Per the germline V gene, CDR1 is LNHDA and CDR2 is SQIVND (reference sequence). V was clipped by 5 bases and J by 2 bases, with 16 bases between them. CDR3 nucleotides: TGTGCCAGTAGTCATCTCGGCGGGGGCACCTACGAGCAGTACTTC. Residues: CASSHLGGGTYEQYF. The full variable domain, rest sourced from reference TRBV19 and TRBJ2-7, is DGGITQSPKYLFRKEGQNVTLSCEQNLNHDAMYWYRQDPGQGLRLIYYSQIVNDFQKGDIAEGYSVSREKKESFPLTVTSAQKNPTAFYLCASSHLGGGTYEQYFGPGTRLTVT.

V and J are TRBV5-1 and TRBJ2-2, with TRBD1 matching 7 bases. The V gene end was trimmed by 5 bases and the J gene end by 3 bases; junction bases not matched to a gene: 7. The germline V gene encodes CDR1 SGHRS and CDR2 YFSETQ. CDR3 size: 15 residues. CDR3 nucleotide sequence: TGCGCCAGCAGGAACAGGGGTGGGGACACCGGGGAGCTGTTTTTT. Translated: CASRNRGGDTGELFF.

This clone was found once. The V gene is TRBV19, the J gene TRBJ1-2; D gene unclear. CDR1 LNHDA and CDR2 SQIVND come from the germline V gene (reference sequence). The CDR3 has 8 amino acids. The V end was cut by 9 bases, the J end by 9 bases, with 5 bases between. The CDR3: CASLSYTF. CDR3 bases: TGTGCCAGCCTTAGCTACACCTTC.

In DNA form, the CDR3 reads TGTGCCAGTCAATTCGACAGGGAGTATGGCTACACCTTC. It encodes CASQFDREYGYTF. The V gene is TRBV19, the J gene TRBJ1-2; TRBD1 aligns across 7 bases. The trim removed 8 bases at V and 5 bases at J, leaving 8 bases unmatched. This CDR3 has 13 residues. The germline V gene has CDR1 LNHDA and CDR2 SQIVND (reference sequence).